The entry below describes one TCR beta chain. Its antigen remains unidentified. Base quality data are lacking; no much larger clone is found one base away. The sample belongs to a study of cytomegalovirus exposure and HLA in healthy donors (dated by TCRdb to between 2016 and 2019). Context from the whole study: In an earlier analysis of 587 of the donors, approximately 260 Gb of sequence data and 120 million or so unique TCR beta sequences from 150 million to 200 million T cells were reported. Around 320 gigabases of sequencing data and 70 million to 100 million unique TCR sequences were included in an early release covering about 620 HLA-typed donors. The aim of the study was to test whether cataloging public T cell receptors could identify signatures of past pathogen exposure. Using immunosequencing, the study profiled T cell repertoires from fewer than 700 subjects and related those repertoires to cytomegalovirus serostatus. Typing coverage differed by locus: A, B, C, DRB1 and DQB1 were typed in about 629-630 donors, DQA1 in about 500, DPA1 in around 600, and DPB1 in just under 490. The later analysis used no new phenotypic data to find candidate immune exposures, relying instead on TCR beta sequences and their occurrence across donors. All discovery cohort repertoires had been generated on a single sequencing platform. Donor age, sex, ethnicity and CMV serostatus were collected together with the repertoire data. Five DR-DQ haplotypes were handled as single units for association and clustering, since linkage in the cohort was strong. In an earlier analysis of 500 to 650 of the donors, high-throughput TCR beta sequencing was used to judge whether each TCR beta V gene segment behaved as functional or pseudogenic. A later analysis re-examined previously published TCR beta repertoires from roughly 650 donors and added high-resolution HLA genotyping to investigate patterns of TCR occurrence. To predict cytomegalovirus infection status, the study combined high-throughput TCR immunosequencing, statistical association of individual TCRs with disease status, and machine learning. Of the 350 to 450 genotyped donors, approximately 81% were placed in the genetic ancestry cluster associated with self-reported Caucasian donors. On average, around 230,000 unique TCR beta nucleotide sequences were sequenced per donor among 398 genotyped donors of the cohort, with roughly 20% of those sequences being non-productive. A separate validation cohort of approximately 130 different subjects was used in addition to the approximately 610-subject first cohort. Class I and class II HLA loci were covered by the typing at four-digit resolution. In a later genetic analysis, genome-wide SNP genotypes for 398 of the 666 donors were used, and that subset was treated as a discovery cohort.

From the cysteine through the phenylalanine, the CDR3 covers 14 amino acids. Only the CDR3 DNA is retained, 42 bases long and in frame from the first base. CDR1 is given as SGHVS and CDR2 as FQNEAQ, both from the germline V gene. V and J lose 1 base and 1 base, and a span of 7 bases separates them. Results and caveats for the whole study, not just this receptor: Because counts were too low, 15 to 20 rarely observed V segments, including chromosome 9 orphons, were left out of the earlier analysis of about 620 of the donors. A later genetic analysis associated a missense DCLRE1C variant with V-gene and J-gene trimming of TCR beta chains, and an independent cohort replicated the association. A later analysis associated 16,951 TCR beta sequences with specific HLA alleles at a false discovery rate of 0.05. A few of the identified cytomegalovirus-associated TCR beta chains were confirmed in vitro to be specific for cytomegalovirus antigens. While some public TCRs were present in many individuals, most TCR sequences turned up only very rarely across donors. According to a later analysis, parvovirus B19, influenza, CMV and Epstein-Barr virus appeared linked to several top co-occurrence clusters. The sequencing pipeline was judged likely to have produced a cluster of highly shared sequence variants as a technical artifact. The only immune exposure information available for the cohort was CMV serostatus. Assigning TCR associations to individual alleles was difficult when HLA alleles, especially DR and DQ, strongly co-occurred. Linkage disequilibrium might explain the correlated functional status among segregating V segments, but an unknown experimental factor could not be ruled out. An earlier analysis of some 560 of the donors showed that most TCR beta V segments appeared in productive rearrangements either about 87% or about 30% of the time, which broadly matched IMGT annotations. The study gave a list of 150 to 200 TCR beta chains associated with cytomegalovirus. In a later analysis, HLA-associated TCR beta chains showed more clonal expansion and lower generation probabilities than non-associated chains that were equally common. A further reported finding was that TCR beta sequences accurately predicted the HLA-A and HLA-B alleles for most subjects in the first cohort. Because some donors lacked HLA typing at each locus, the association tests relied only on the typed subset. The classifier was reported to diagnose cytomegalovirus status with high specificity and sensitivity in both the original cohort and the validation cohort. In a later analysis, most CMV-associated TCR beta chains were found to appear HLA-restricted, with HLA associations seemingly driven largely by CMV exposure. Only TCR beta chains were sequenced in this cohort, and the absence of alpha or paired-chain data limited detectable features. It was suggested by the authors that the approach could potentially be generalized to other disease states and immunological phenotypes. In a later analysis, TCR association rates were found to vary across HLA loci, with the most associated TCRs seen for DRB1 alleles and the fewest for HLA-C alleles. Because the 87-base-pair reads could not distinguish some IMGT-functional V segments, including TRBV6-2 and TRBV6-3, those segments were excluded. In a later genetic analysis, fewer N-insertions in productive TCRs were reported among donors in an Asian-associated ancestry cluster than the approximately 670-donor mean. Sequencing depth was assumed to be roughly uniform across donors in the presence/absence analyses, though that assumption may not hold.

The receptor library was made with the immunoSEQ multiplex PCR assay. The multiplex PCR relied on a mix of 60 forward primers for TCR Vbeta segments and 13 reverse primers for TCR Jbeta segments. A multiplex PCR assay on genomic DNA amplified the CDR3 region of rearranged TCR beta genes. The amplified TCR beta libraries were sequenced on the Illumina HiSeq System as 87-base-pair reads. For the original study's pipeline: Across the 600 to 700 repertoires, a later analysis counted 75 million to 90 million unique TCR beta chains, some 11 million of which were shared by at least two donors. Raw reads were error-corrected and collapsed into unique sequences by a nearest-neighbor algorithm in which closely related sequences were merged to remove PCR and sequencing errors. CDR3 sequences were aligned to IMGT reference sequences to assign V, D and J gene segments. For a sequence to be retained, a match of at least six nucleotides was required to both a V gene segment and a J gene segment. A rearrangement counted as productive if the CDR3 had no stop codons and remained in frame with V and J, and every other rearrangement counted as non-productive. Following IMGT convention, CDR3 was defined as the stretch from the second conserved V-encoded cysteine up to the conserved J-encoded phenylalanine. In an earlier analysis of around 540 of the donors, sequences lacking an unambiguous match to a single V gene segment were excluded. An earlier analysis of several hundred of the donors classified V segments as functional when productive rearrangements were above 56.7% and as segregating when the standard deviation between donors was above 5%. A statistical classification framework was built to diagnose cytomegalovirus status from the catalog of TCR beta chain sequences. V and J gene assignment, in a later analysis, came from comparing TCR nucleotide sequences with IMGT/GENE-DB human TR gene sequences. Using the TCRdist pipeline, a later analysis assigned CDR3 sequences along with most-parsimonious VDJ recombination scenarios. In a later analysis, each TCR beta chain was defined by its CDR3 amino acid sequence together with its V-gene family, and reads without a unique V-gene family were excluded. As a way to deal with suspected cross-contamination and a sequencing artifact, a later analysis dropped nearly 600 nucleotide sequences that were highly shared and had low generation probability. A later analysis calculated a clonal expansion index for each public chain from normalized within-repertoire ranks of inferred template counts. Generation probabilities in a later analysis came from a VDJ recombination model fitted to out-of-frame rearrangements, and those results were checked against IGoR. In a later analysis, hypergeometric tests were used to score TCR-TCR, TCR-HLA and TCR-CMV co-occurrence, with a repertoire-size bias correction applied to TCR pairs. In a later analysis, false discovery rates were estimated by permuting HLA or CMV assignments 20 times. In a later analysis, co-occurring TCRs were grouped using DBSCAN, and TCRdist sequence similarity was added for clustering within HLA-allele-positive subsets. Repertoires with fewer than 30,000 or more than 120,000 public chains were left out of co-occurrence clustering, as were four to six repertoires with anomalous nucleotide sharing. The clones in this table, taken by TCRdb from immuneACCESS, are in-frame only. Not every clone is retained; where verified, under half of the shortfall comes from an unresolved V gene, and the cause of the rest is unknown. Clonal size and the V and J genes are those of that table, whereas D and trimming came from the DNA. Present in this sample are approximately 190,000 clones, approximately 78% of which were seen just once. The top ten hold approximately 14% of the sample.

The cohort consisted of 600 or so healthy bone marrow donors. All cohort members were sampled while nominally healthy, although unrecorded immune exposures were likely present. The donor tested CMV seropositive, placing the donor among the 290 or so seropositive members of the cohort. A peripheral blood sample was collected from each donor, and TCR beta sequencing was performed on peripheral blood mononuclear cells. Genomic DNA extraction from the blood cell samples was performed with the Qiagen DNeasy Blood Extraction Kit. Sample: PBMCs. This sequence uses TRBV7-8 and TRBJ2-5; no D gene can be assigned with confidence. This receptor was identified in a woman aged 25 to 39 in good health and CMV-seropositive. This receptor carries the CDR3 CASSLEQSQETQYF. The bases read TGTGCCAGCAGCTTAGAACAGTCCCAAGAGACCCAGTACTTC.